The 11 T cell receptor beta chains below all came from one sample that was sequenced in a study of shared clonotypes between healthy human individuals. This table comes from immunoSEQ multiplex PCR, and its TCRdb copy is limited to in-frame clones, with some not included. The profile shows 450,000 to 600,000 clones, 79% of them singletons. Sample: PBMCs. Receptor source: a woman aged 40-49 years in good health. Some clones in this sample may be carry-over from other donors' samples.

The rearrangement uses TRBV28 and TRBJ2-7, with unresolved D. V lost 1 base, J lost 0 bases, and 16 bases lay in between. Germline V gives CDR1 MDHEN, CDR2 SYDVKM. The CDR3 sequence is 17 residues long. CDR3 in DNA: TGTGCCAGCAGTTTATTCATAAAAGGCGCGAGCTCCTACGAGCAGTACTTC. Translating gives CASSLFIKGASSYEQYF.

The V and J genes are TRBV7-8 and TRBJ2-5, with a tentative D call TRBD2 (5 bases). CDR3 length: 14 residues. The germline gives CDR1 SGHVS, CDR2 FQNEAQ. Trimming stripped 1 base from V and 14 bases from J, with 20 bases between. CDR3 protein: CASSLGGSRPSGYF. CDR3 sequence (DNA): TGTGCCAGCAGCTTAGGAGGGAGCAGACCCTCCGGATACTTC.

This clone was seen a few times. The rearrangement links TRBV9 to TRBJ1-4, with D possibly matching TRBD1 (5 bases). Per the germline V gene, CDR1 is SGDLS and CDR2 is YYNGEE. CDR3 size: 14 residues. V lost 4 bases and J 5 bases, leaving 12 bases between the germline ends. The CDR3 region is CASSQWAGNEKLFF. CDR3 nucleotides: TGTGCCAGCAGCCAGTGGGCAGGGAATGAAAAACTGTTTTTT.

This chain links TRBV5-8 with TRBJ2-7, with D perhaps matching TRBD1 or TRBD2 (5 bases each). Germline CDR1 reads SGHTS; CDR2 reads YDEGEE. The CDR3 length is 12 residues. Trimming removed 4 bases from V and 12 bases from J, with 17 bases in between. CDR3: CASSHAESGTYF. The CDR3 DNA sequence: TGTGCCAGCAGCCACGCCGAGAGTGGGACGTACTTC.

The gene calls are TRBV27 and TRBJ2-5, with D maybe TRBD2 (7 bases). Deletions cut 3 bases from V and 1 base from J, with 12 bases between. In germline, CDR1 is MNHEY, CDR2 SMNVEV (reference sequence). The CDR3 runs 15 residues. The CDR3 region has the DNA TGTGCCAGCAGTTTTAGGGGGAGGGCCCAAGAGACCCAGTACTTC. This sequence encodes CASSFRGRAQETQYF.

This clone was seen more than once but under ten times. This CDR3 is also generated by other DNA sequences in the sample. CDR3 loop: CASSSGGETNEKLFF. The CDR3 coding sequence is TGTGCCAGCAGCTCAGGGGGGGAAACTAATGAAAAACTGTTTTTT. The chain recombines TRBV7-9 with TRBJ1-4; 7 bases are a match to TRBD1. Germline CDR1 reads SEHNR; CDR2 reads FQNEAQ (reference sequence). V lost 4 bases, J lost 1 base, and 3 bases stayed unmatched. The CDR3 is 15 residues long.

V is TRBV30 and J is TRBJ2-1; D is uncertain. V lost 0 bases, J lost 3 bases, and 6 bases lay in between. CDR3 size: 13 residues. The germline CDR1 and CDR2 sequences are GTSNPN and SVGIG (reference sequence). In nucleotides, the CDR3 is TGTGCCTGGAGTGTAGCCGACTACAATGAGCAGTTCTTC. Translated: CAWSVADYNEQFF. The variable domain in full, completed from reference TRBV30 and TRBJ2-1, reads SQTIHQWPATLVQPVGSPLSLECTVEGTSNPNLYWYRQAAGRGLQLLFYSVGIGQISSEVPQNLSASRPQDRQFILSSKKLLLSDSGFYLCAWSVADYNEQFFGPGTRLTVL.

CDR3 loop: CASSQALGTGELFF. CDR3 nucleotides: TGTGCCAGCAGCCAAGCACTAGGAACCGGGGAGCTGTTTTTT. The chain employs TRBV14 and TRBJ2-2, with D perhaps TRBD2 (5 bases). The ends were cut back, 1 base at V and 5 bases at J, with 8 bases in the middle. CDR3 size: 14 residues. The germline CDR1 and CDR2 sequences are SGHDN and FVKESK.

The V gene is TRBV5-1, the J gene TRBJ2-2, with 11 bases matching TRBD2. This CDR3 is 17 amino acids long. J lost 6 bases, V lost 4 bases, and 11 bases had no gene match. Germline lookup yields CDR1 SGHRS and CDR2 YFSETQ. The CDR3 nucleotides read TGCGCCAGCAGCCAAACTACTAGCGGGAGTGGGGCCGGGGAGCTGTTTTTT. Protein product: CASSQTTSGSGAGELFF.

This chain joins TRBV13 and TRBJ2-7; TRBD2 matches at 11 bases. This CDR3 is 14 amino acids long. Germline lookup yields CDR1 PRHDT and CDR2 FYEKMQ (reference sequence). V lost 7 bases and J lost 5; bases outside the gene matches: 7. The CDR3 DNA follows: TGTGCCAGCAACCCCCCGGGACTAGCGGACGAGCAGTACTTC. Its translation is CASNPPGLADEQYF. Filled out from reference TRBV13 and TRBJ2-7, the complete variable domain reads AAGVIQSPRHLIKEKRETATLKCYPIPRHDTVYWYQQGPGQDPQFLISFYEKMQSDKGSIPDRFSAQQFSDYHSELNMSSLELGDSALYFCASNPPGLADEQYFGPGTRLTVT.

This chain joins TRBV18 and TRBJ1-1; a weak D match, TRBD1 (5 bases). Germline V gene lookup returns CDR1 KGHSH and CDR2 LQKENI. Deletions cut 0 bases from V and 0 bases from J, with 17 bases between. This CDR3 comprises 18 residues. CDR3 nucleotide sequence: TGTGCCAGCTCACCACCGAGGGGAGAGTTCTCAATGAACACTGAAGCTTTCTTT. Protein sequence: CASSPPRGEFSMNTEAFF.